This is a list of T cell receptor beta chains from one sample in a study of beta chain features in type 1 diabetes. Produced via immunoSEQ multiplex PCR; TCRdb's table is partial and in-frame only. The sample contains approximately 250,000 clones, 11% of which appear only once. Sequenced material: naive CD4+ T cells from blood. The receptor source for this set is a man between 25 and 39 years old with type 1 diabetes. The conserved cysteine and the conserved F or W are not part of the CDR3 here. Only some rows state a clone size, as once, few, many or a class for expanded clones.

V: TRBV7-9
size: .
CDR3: ASSLTVGTVNYEQY

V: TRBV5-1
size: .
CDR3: ASSLDRGLSEAF

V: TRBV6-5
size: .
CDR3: ASSTTGVHSPLH

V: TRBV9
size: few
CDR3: ASSVGTGSGGYT

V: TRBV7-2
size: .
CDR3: ASSLVVSGGRETQY

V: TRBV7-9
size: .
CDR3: ASQGDKANTGELF

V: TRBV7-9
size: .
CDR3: ASSYSQGTTEAF

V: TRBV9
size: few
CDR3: ASSVGDSGGETQY

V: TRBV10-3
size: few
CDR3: AIKPSGPYEQY

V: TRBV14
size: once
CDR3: ASSQTRDRRMNTEAF